The sequence of this T cell receptor (beta chain) was determined in a study of cytomegalovirus exposure and HLA in healthy donors (TCRdb year 2017). Notes on the research overall: In an earlier analysis of roughly 500 of the donors, under 300 Gb of sequence data and 90 million to 120 million unique TCR beta sequences from about 180 million T cells were reported. A later analysis re-examined previously published TCR beta repertoires from more than 550 donors and added high-resolution HLA genotyping to investigate patterns of TCR occurrence. The aim of the study was to test whether cataloging public T cell receptors could identify signatures of past pathogen exposure. Donor age, sex, ethnicity and CMV serostatus were collected together with the repertoire data. Both class I and class II loci were covered by HLA typing, at four-digit resolution. Among around 400 genotyped donors of the cohort, an average of approximately 250,000 unique TCR beta nucleotide sequences were sequenced per donor, roughly a sixth of them non-productive. The number of typed donors differed by locus: roughly 629-630 for A, B, C, DRB1 and DQB1; 500 to 550 for DQA1; over 600 for DPA1; and roughly 470 for DPB1. A later genetic analysis took genome-wide SNP genotypes for about 55% of the 666 donors and used that subset as a discovery cohort. An earlier analysis of approximately 500 of the donors applied high-throughput TCR beta sequencing to assess whether each TCR beta V gene segment acted as functional or pseudogenic. Using immunosequencing, the study profiled T cell repertoires from 500 to 800 subjects and related those repertoires to cytomegalovirus serostatus. High-throughput TCR immunosequencing, statistical association of individual TCRs with disease status, and machine learning were combined to predict cytomegalovirus infection status. All discovery cohort repertoires had been generated using a single sequencing platform. Of the roughly 400 genotyped donors, 81% were placed in the genetic ancestry cluster associated with self-reported Caucasian donors. Four or five DR-DQ haplotypes were handled as single units for association and clustering, since linkage in the cohort was strong. Around 300 gigabases of sequencing data and roughly 90 million unique TCR sequences were included in an early release covering roughly 600 HLA-typed donors. Rather than drawing on any new phenotypic data, the later analysis identified candidate immune exposures from TCR beta sequences and the way those sequences occurred across donors. Along with the roughly 670-subject first cohort, a separate validation cohort of some 130 different subjects was used. What the work shows at the level of the full study, not this receptor alone: When HLA alleles, especially DR and DQ, strongly co-occurred, TCR associations were difficult to assign to individual alleles. HLA typing was unavailable for some donors at each locus, so association tests used only the typed subset. Correlated functional status among segregating V segments might be attributable to linkage disequilibrium, but an unknown experimental factor could not be ruled out. In a later analysis, several top co-occurrence clusters were reported to appear linked to parvovirus B19, influenza, CMV and Epstein-Barr virus. The 87-base-pair reads could not distinguish some IMGT-functional V segments, including TRBV6-2 and TRBV6-3, so those segments were excluded. A further reported finding was that TCR beta sequences accurately predicted the HLA-A and HLA-B alleles for most subjects in the first cohort. The study gave a list of more than 150 TCR beta chains associated with cytomegalovirus. A group of highly shared sequence variants was considered likely to be a technical artifact of the sequencing pipeline. The cohort was sequenced for TCR beta chains only, and without alpha or paired-chain data the features that could be detected were limited. It was suggested by the authors that the approach could potentially be generalized to other disease states and immunological phenotypes. The classifier was reported to diagnose cytomegalovirus status with high specificity and sensitivity in both the original cohort and the validation cohort. In a later genetic analysis, a missense DCLRE1C variant was associated with V-gene and J-gene trimming of TCR beta chains, and the association was replicated in an independent cohort. Because counts were too low, fewer than 20 rarely observed V segments, including chromosome 9 orphons, were excluded from the earlier analysis of some 540 of the donors. A few of the identified cytomegalovirus-associated TCR beta chains were confirmed in vitro to be specific for cytomegalovirus antigens. In a later analysis, most CMV-associated TCR beta chains were found to appear HLA-restricted, with HLA associations seemingly driven largely by CMV exposure. Sequencing depth was assumed to be roughly uniform across donors in the presence/absence analyses, though that assumption may not hold. Broadly in line with IMGT annotations, most TCR beta V segments showed up in productive rearrangements about 90% or about 30% of the time in an earlier analysis of approximately 640 of the donors. At a false discovery rate of 0.05, a later analysis linked approximately 18,000 TCR beta sequences to specific HLA alleles. A later analysis found that HLA-associated TCR beta chains were more clonally expanded and had lower generation probabilities than equally common non-associated chains. A later analysis found that TCR association rates varied across HLA loci, with DRB1 alleles showing the most associated TCRs and HLA-C alleles the fewest. Most TCR sequences were seen in very few donors, while some public TCRs were found in many individuals. CMV serostatus was the only immune exposure information available for the cohort. Compared with the 666-donor mean, donors in an Asian-associated ancestry cluster had fewer N-insertions in productive TCRs, according to a later genetic analysis.

CDR3 length: 11 amino acids, cysteine to phenylalanine. Only the CDR3 portion is preserved as DNA: 33 bases, with reading frame beginning at the first base. Per the germline V gene, SGHDT is the CDR1 and YYEEEE is the CDR2. V is reduced by 4 bases and J by 11 bases, leaving a spacing of 12 bases between them. On this clone itself: Which antigen it targets is not known. The sample holds no much larger clone one base away, and base qualities are not on file.

The receptor library was made with the immunoSEQ multiplex PCR assay. The multiplex PCR relied on a mix of 60 forward primers for TCR Vbeta segments and 13 reverse primers for TCR Jbeta segments. A multiplex PCR assay on genomic DNA amplified the CDR3 region of rearranged TCR beta genes. On the Illumina HiSeq System, the amplified TCR beta libraries were sequenced as 87-base-pair reads. The source study handled its data this way. A later analysis tallied roughly 80 million unique TCR beta chains across the roughly 610 repertoires, and approximately 11 million of those chains were shared by two or more donors. Raw reads were error-corrected and collapsed into unique sequences with a nearest-neighbor algorithm that merged closely related sequences to remove PCR and sequencing errors. Alignment of CDR3 sequences to IMGT reference sequences was used to assign V, D and J gene segments. For a sequence to be retained, at least a six-nucleotide match to both a V gene segment and a J gene segment was required. A rearrangement counted as productive if the CDR3 had no stop codons and remained in frame with V and J, and every other rearrangement counted as non-productive. CDR3 was defined by IMGT convention, running from the second conserved V-encoded cysteine to the conserved J-encoded phenylalanine. The earlier analysis of 450 to 750 of the donors excluded any sequence lacking an unambiguous match to a single V gene segment. An earlier analysis of several hundred of the donors called V segments functional above 56.7% productive rearrangements and segregating when the between-donor standard deviation exceeded 5%. A statistical classification framework was built for diagnosing cytomegalovirus status from the catalog of TCR beta chain sequences. V and J gene assignment, in a later analysis, came from comparing TCR nucleotide sequences with IMGT/GENE-DB human TR gene sequences. A later analysis assigned CDR3 sequences and most-parsimonious VDJ recombination scenarios with the TCRdist pipeline. A later analysis defined each TCR beta chain by its CDR3 amino acid sequence plus V-gene family, and excluded reads lacking a unique V-gene family. In a later analysis, approximately 590 highly shared, low-generation-probability nucleotide sequences were removed to address suspected cross-contamination and a sequencing artifact. In a later analysis, a clonal expansion index was calculated for each public chain from normalized within-repertoire ranks of inferred template counts. In a later analysis, generation probabilities were computed with a VDJ recombination model fitted to out-of-frame rearrangements, and the resulting probabilities were checked against IGoR. Hypergeometric tests were used in a later analysis to score TCR-TCR, TCR-HLA and TCR-CMV co-occurrence, with a repertoire-size bias correction applied to the TCR pairs. False discovery rates were estimated in a later analysis by permuting HLA or CMV assignments 20 times. In a later analysis, co-occurring TCRs were grouped using DBSCAN, and TCRdist sequence similarity was added for clustering within HLA-allele-positive subsets. For co-occurrence clustering, repertoires with fewer than 30,000 or more than 120,000 public chains were excluded, along with five or six repertoires with anomalous nucleotide sharing. The immuneACCESS repertoire file appears here via TCRdb, limited to in-frame rearrangements. These files lack a portion of the clones; in checked studies, under half of the deficit traces to unresolved V genes, and the cause of the others is not known. V, J and clone size are those of that table, while D and trimming were read from the DNA. Across this sample there are 110,000 or so clones, with approximately 69% seen only once. 4% to 5% of the sample is in the top ten clones.

The cohort was made up of about 670 healthy bone marrow donors. All cohort members were sampled while nominally healthy, although unrecorded immune exposures were likely present. The donor tested CMV seropositive, placing the donor among the 289 seropositive members of the cohort. A peripheral blood sample was collected from each donor, and TCR beta sequencing was performed on peripheral blood mononuclear cells. Genomic DNA extraction from the blood cell samples was performed with the Qiagen DNeasy Blood Extraction Kit. The sequence was collected from a woman aged 35 to 49 in good health and CMV-seropositive. The receptor chain draws on TRBV5-6 and TRBJ1-1; 6 matching bases give a weak D call of TRBD1. The specimen sequenced was PBMCs. The nucleotide sequence reads as follows: TGTGCCAGCAGCCGAGGGGGTGACGCTTTCTTT. This is translated as CASSRGGDAFF.